Shown below are 5 T cell receptor beta chains from a single sample sequenced in a study of radiation and T cells in renal cell carcinoma. Time point specified: blood 2 weeks post-SBRT. The treatment was: 15 Gy SBRT to primary tumor, nephrectomy 4 weeks later. Measured with immunoSEQ multiplex PCR; TCRdb has only the in-frame clones, and not every one. Of roughly 150,000 clones detected, roughly 86% appear once; the ten largest clones hold roughly 13%. The specimen comprised blood, sampled from a patient whose treatment included radiotherapy and nephrectomy. The receptors derive from a woman aged 45 to 65 with renal cell carcinoma.

V is TRBV19 and J is TRBJ2-1; 7 bases agree with TRBD1. V trimming: 3 bases; J trimming: 2 bases; junction bases outside the gene matches: 7. Germline CDR1 is LNHDA and CDR2 is SQIVND (reference sequence). The CDR3 sequence is 16 residues long. The CDR3 loop reads CASSISGQGAYNEQFF. The CDR3 nucleotides read TGTGCCAGTAGTATTTCTGGGCAGGGGGCCTACAATGAGCAGTTCTTC.

J is TRBJ1-1 and V is TRBV5-4; TRBD1 aligns across 9 bases. Germline assignment: CDR1 SGHNT and CDR2 YYREEE (reference sequence). This CDR3 comprises 17 residues. The junction had 7 bases not matched to a gene; V was cut back by 0 bases and J by 1 base. The CDR3: CASSLDRGLTENTEAFF. For the CDR3, the DNA is TGTGCCAGCAGCTTGGACAGGGGGCTTACCGAGAACACTGAAGCTTTCTTT.

This chain links TRBV13 with TRBJ2-5; D unresolved. This CDR3 region has 11 residues. The germline V gene encodes CDR1 PRHDT and CDR2 FYEKMQ (reference sequence). V was shortened by 4 bases and J by 7 bases, with 7 bases between the two germline ends. CDR3 sequence (DNA): TGTGCCAGCAGCTCCCAGAGGACCCAGTACTTC. Translating gives CASSSQRTQYF.

This clone was picked up a small number of times. This chain joins TRBV4-1 and TRBJ2-4; weak D call: TRBD1 (5 bases). The ends were cut back, 4 bases at V and 5 bases at J, with 18 bases in the middle. Germline CDR1 is MGHRA and CDR2 is YSYEKL. The CDR3 length is 16 residues. The DNA for the CDR3 is TGCGCCAGCAGCCCGATTTATTCCAGGGTTGAAAACATTCAGTACTTC. Protein sequence: CASSPIYSRVENIQYF.

The gene calls are TRBV5-1 and TRBJ1-1; D is uncertain. Per germline, CDR1 SGHRS and CDR2 YFSETQ. V lost 3 bases and J lost 1, with 13 bases in between. The CDR3 extends over 15 amino acids. The CDR3 region has the DNA TGCGCCAGCAGCTACGAAGGGCACTGGAACACTGAAGCTTTCTTT. Its protein product is CASSYEGHWNTEAFF. The full variable domain, completed using reference TRBV5-1 and TRBJ1-1, is KAGVTQTPRYLIKTRGQQVTLSCSPISGHRSVSWYQQTPGQGLQFLFEYFSETQRNKGNFPGRFSGRQFSNSRSEMNVSTLELGDSALYLCASSYEGHWNTEAFFGQGTRLTVV.